This record concerns one T cell receptor (beta chain) sequence. This entry belongs to a study of T cell changes during pregnancy in multiple sclerosis. The method was immunoSEQ multiplex PCR; TCRdb's version includes in-frame clones alone and lacks a portion of them. The data contain tens of thousands of clones, about 90% of them singletons. The CDR3 runs 16 residues. This material consisted of peripheral blood, taken after pregnancy. The chain is built from TRBV12-2 and TRBJ2-2; TRBD2, the D gene given by the table, was not confirmed from the DNA. TRBV12-2 is annotated as a pseudogene. The TCR comes from a female donor with multiple sclerosis, enrolled in a pregnancy study. The DNA of the CDR3 is TGTGCAAGTCGCTTAGGCCGCCGGGGGGTCACCGGGGAGCTGTTTTTT. Protein: CASRLGRRGVTGELFF.